This T cell receptor beta chain was captured by sequencing in a study of shared clonotypes between healthy human individuals (dated by TCRdb to 2018 to 2021). Background on the whole study: The cohort comprised a couple of women and a few men aged 18 to 49 years. For each donor, three plates each were used for CD4 naive and CD4 memory, two plates were used for CD8 naive, and one plate was used for CD8 memory. Between about 0.8 and 8.9 billion PBMCs per donor were obtained by leukapheresis. To estimate repertoire size and how much clonotypes are shared between individuals, the study performed deep sequencing of blood TCR repertoires from about five healthy adults. Libraries were prepared and TCR repertoires were sequenced by different laboratories using diverse techniques, in order to increase sequencing depth and limit assay-specific biases. Summary of the overall study and its limitations: Naive subsets generally had larger estimated clonotype richness than memory subsets. Based on pairwise subsampling, the degree of clonotype sharing among donors was expected to be affected by sequencing depth. Even with the large sequencing depth, rarefaction of the sorted-subset datasets indicated that sequencing was incomplete. About 5% of naive CD4, 3% to 4% of naive CD8, roughly 2.4% of memory CD4, and approximately 0.39% of memory CD8 clonotypes were shared across a few donors. The small number of donors limited the genetic and exposure-history diversity represented. Sampling was restricted to blood, and TCR repertoires in tissue are likely to differ from TCR repertoires in blood. Higher generation probabilities were observed for clonotypes shared by all four sorted-subset donors than for non-shared clonotypes.

Including the terminal cysteine and phenylalanine, the CDR3 comprises 13 residues. This entry keeps only the CDR3 DNA: 39 bases, framed from base 1. The V and J ends are trimmed by 3 bases and 1 base, leaving 6 bases between them. As encoded in the germline V gene (reference sequence), CDR1 is MNHEY while CDR2 is SMNVEV. CD8 naive samples were obtained by positive selection for CCR7 among CD45RO-negative cells, yielding a CD45RA+CCR7+ population from which TemRA cells were excluded. The donors were healthy, HIV-negative adults who had no recently reported acute infections or vaccinations. Every donor was a Caucasian adult living in Nashville, Tennessee, USA. Blood was obtained by leukapheresis, after which PBMCs were separated by Ficoll-Histopaque density gradient centrifugation and cryopreserved in liquid nitrogen vapor phase. Purity and quantity of every magnetically sorted T cell population were checked by analytical flow cytometry. From each sorted fraction, genomic DNA was isolated and quantified by UV absorbance on a Nanodrop 2000c.

TCR CDR3 regions were amplified from genomic DNA by multiplex PCR using the deep immunoSEQ assay. Extracted genomic DNA from each cell subset was distributed evenly across all wells of several immunoSEQ 96-well plates, and each plate was treated as a replicate. For sorted subsets, about 0.2 ug genomic DNA, equal to approximately 30,000 T cell genomes, was loaded into each replicate PCR. The purified libraries were quantified using a Qubit 3.0 fluorometer, sized with a Bioanalyzer 2100, and then quantified again using the KAPA Library Quantification kit. Every immunoSEQ 96-well plate was sequenced on a dedicated single-read 150-cycle Illumina NextSeq 550 flow cell. Per the original workflow: Because only junctional sequences without quality scores were contained in the immunoSEQ output, filtering matching that applied to full-length reads could not be performed. To assign V/J genes and CDR3, sequences were annotated against IMGT germline references using PyIR, a Python wrapper for IgBLAST v1.9. Reads were removed for weak V/J assignments (E-value above 1e-6), missing CDR3, stop codons, out-of-frame junctions, or ambiguous translated residues. V3J clonotypes were defined as sequences sharing an identical inferred V gene, J gene, and CDR3 amino acid sequence. Percentage overlap between repertoires was computed as shared unique clonotypes divided by the size of the smaller repertoire. Richness of each repertoire was evaluated using RTK rarefaction, the Chao1 estimator, and Recon v2.1 estimates of unobserved clonotypes. OLGA was used to compute generation probabilities for all TCRbeta clonotypes that the gDNA method yielded from a handful of donors. As stored in TCRdb, this immuneACCESS dataset retains in-frame rearrangements with V and J assigned. A fraction of the clones does not appear; measured against another copy, unresolved V genes explain less than half of the discrepancy, and the remainder lacks a known reason. V and J calls and clone size are given by that table; D and trimming were obtained from the DNA. Recorded for this sample are some 2 million clones; approximately 94% of them occurred a single time. The ten largest clonotypes hold roughly 1% of the sample.

As for this clone: What antigen it recognizes has not been identified. No much larger clonotype is one base removed from it; base qualities were not supplied. The same CDR3 can be traced to other DNA sequences in this sample.

The sequence is built from TRBV27 and TRBJ2-5; the D gene cannot be named for sure. The sequence was collected from a man younger than 35 in good health. The sample was naive CD8+ T cells sorted from blood. The sample's cell subset or site label, in plain terms: CD45RA+CCR7+. CDR3 region: CASSFLGQETQYF. The DNA is as follows: TGTGCCAGCAGTTTCTTGGGCCAAGAGACCCAGTACTTC.